This T cell receptor (beta chain) is drawn from a study of blood T cell repertoires in COVID-19. Repertoires were generated with immunoSEQ multiplex PCR, while TCRdb's copy carries only in-frame clones and drops some. The sample lists hundreds of thousands of clones, about 85% occurring once. Germline V gene lookup returns CDR1 GTSNPN and CDR2 SVGIG (reference sequence). The CDR3 covers 13 residues. V lost 2 bases, J lost 6 bases, and 3 bases stayed unmatched. The sample taken for sequencing was peripheral blood. This sequence originates from a woman between 18 and 29 years old who had recovered from COVID-19. The chain couples TRBV30 to TRBJ2-7; 11 nucleotides line up with TRBD1. CDR3 in DNA: TGTGCCTGGAGTTCGGACAGGGGGCTCGAGCAGTACTTC. It specifies CAWSSDRGLEQYF.